This TCR beta chain was sequenced during a study of early T cells in non-severe SARS-CoV-2 infection. This clonotype has just a few counts. This CDR3 spans 15 amino acids. Germline V gene data show CDR1 as LGHDT and CDR2 as YNNKEL (reference sequence). The trim removed 4 bases at V and 7 bases at J, leaving 13 bases unmatched. The TCR library protocol attached unique molecular identifiers to the individual cDNA molecules. TCRdb analysed the 5' RACE reads with MiXCR anew, one entry per CDR3 protein. The sample has about 56,000 distinct CDR3 sequences, more than 12% seen once. V and J are TRBV3-1 and TRBJ2-7; 7 bases line up with TRBD1. This TCR was sampled from an adult who was a healthcare worker with PCR-confirmed SARS-CoV-2 infection or an uninfected control (not recorded which). The input for sequencing was whole blood, taken at baseline. Written as DNA, the CDR3 is TGTGCCAGCAGCCCGAGGACAGGAAAGCTGGGGGAGCAGTACTTC. It encodes CASSPRTGKLGEQYF.